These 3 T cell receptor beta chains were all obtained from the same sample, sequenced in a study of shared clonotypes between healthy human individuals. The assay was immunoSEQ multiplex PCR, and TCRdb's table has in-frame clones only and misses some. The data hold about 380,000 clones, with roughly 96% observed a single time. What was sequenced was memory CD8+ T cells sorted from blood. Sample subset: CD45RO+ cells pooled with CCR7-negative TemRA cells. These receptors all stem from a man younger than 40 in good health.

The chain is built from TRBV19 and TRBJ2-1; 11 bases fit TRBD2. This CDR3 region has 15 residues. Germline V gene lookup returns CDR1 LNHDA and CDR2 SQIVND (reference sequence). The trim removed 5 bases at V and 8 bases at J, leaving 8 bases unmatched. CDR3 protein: CASSVTSGDNDEQFF. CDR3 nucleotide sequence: TGTGCCAGTAGTGTGACTAGCGGGGACAATGATGAGCAGTTCTTC.

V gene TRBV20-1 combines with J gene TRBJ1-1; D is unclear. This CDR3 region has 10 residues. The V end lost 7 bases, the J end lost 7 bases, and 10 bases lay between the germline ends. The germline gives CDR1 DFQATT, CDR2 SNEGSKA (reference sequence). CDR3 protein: CSVSSYEAFF. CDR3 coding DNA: TGCAGTGTTTCCTCCTATGAAGCTTTCTTT.

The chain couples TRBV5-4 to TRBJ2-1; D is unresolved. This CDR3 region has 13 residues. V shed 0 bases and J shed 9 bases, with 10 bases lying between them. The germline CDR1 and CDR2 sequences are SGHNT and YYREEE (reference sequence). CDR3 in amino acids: CASSLVLDGEQFF. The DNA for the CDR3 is TGTGCCAGCAGCTTGGTTTTGGACGGTGAGCAGTTCTTC.